Following are 14 T cell receptor beta chains from one sample sequenced in a study of Graves' ophthalmopathy and Graves' hyperthyroidism. Amplification of TCR beta CDR3 regions used RNA transcripts. A first-round RT-PCR used HTBI primers, followed by a second-round multiplex PCR. TCRdb reprocessed the multiplex PCR reads with MiXCR, giving one entry per CDR3 protein. Of 150,000 to 200,000 distinct CDR3 sequences listed, 30% to 45% are singletons. The sequenced material came from peripheral blood. These receptors came from a man in his thirties or forties with Graves' ophthalmopathy.

This clonotype was detected only a few times. The V gene is TRBV12-3 or TRBV12-4, the J gene TRBJ1-2, with D uncertain. The CDR3 loop spans 14 amino acids. V lost 1 base and J lost 4, with 10 bases in between. The CDR3 DNA reads as TGTGCCAGCAGTTTAGTCGGCAGCCCCTATGGCTACACCTTC. Protein sequence: CASSLVGSPYGYTF.

The chain recombines TRBV30 with TRBJ2-5; D possibly corresponds to TRBD1 (5 bases). The V gene lost 1 base and the J gene lost 0 bases, with 6 bases spanning the gap. This CDR3 is built from 13 residues. In germline, CDR1 is GTSNPN, CDR2 SVGIG (reference sequence). CDR3 sequence reads: CAWSGQYQETQYF. As DNA, the CDR3 is TGTGCCTGGAGTGGACAGTACCAAGAGACCCAGTACTTC.

This clonotype has ten or more counts. The genes are TRBV13 and TRBJ2-3; TRBD2 matches 11 bases. V lost 4 bases to trimming and J lost 0 bases; unmatched junction nucleotides: 6. This CDR3 is built from 17 residues. Germline CDR1 reads PRHDT; CDR2 reads FYEKMQ (reference sequence). The CDR3 DNA reads as TGTGCCAGCAGCTCAAGCGGGACTAGCGGAAGCACAGATACGCAGTATTTT. Translating gives CASSSSGTSGSTDTQYF.

This clonotype was counted many times. Lacking the conserved final phenylalanine or tryptophan, this CDR3 likely reflects a read error. The chain recombines TRBV24-1 with TRBJ1-2, with D unresolved. Per the germline V gene, CDR1 is KGHDR and CDR2 is SFDVKD. The CDR3 is made up of 13 amino acids. V was pared by 2 bases and J by 4 bases, with 7 bases between. CDR3 sequence (DNA): TGTGCCACCAGTGATTCAGCTGTCTATGGCTACACCTCC. This sequence encodes CATSDSAVYGYTS.

In this sample, this clonotype turned up many times. The gene calls are TRBV28 and TRBJ1-2; D is possibly TRBD1 (6 bases). Trimming stripped 10 bases from V and 2 bases from J, with 20 bases between. The CDR3 has 15 residues. The germline CDR1 and CDR2 sequences are MDHEN and SYDVKM. CDR3 nucleotide sequence: TGTGCCATTAAAGGATCAGGGGATCCCAACTATGGCTACACCTTC. Its protein product is CAIKGSGDPNYGYTF.

In this sample, this clonotype turned up many times. The V call is TRBV29-1, the J call TRBJ1-1; D unclear. The ends were cut back, 3 bases at V and 5 bases at J, with 4 bases in the middle. Per the germline V gene, CDR1 is SQVTM and CDR2 is ANQGSEA. The CDR3 runs to 10 residues. CDR3 amino acids: CSVDGTEAFF. Here the CDR3 DNA reads TGCAGCGTTGACGGTACTGAAGCTTTCTTT.

This clonotype was detected ten times or more. J is TRBJ2-7 and V is TRBV27; TRBD2 aligns across 13 bases. The CDR3 runs to 14 residues. Trimming cost V 5 bases and J 2 bases; bases outside gene matches: 0. From germline, CDR1 is MNHEY and CDR2 SMNVEV (reference sequence). The CDR3 loop reads CASSGTSGTYEQYF. In DNA, the CDR3 is TGTGCCAGCAGTGGGACTAGCGGGACCTACGAGCAGTACTTC.

V is TRBV15 and J is TRBJ2-5; D gene ambiguous. The CDR3 is 13 residues long. Trimming removed 1 base from V and 3 bases from J, with 6 bases in between. The germline gives CDR1 LNHNV, CDR2 YYDKDF (reference sequence). The CDR3 DNA reads TGTGCCACCAGCAGAGCCCCCAAAGAGACCCAGTACTTC. Amino acid sequence: CATSRAPKETQYF.

This clonotype was counted ten times or more. The chain couples TRBV6-2 or TRBV6-3 to TRBJ1-5; D ambiguous. Germline V lookup: CDR1 MNHEY, CDR2 SVGEGT. V was cut by 1 base and J by 0 bases, with 4 bases left in between. This CDR3 has 14 residues. The CDR3 here is CASSYWASNQPQHF. CDR3 nucleotides: TGTGCCAGCAGTTACTGGGCTAGCAATCAGCCCCAGCATTTT.

At least ten counts were recorded for this clonotype. V and J are TRBV6-5 and TRBJ2-5, with 7 bases that match TRBD2. Trimming took 7 bases from V and 5 from J; bases not matched to a gene: 10. The germline V gene encodes CDR1 MNHEY and CDR2 SVGAGI. This CDR3 is built from 14 residues. The CDR3 bases are TGTGCCAGCACGTCCAGCGGGACTCAGGAGACCCAGTACTTC. Amino acid sequence: CASTSSGTQETQYF.

This chain links TRBV6-5 with TRBJ2-6; D not resolved. Trimming cost V 0 bases and J 1 base, with 10 bases left between them. The CDR3 loop spans 17 amino acids. Germline CDR1 MNHEY, CDR2 SVGAGI. Written as DNA, the CDR3 is TGTGCCAGCAGTTACTCGTCCAGGCTTTCTGGGGCCAACGTCCTGACTTTC. Translating gives CASSYSSRLSGANVLTF.

This rearrangement joins TRBV7-2 to TRBJ2-7; TRBD2 matches 15 bases. CDR3 length equals 14 residues. Germline V gives CDR1 SGHTA, CDR2 FQGNSA. After removal of 5 bases from V and 7 bases from J, the junction contained 3 bases not matched to a gene. In nucleotides, the CDR3 is TGTGCCAGCAGCACGGGGACTAGCGGGAGGGAGCAGTACTTC. Encoded protein: CASSTGTSGREQYF.

This clonotype was counted many times. This chain links TRBV20-1 with TRBJ1-5; D is ambiguous. Between the trimmed V and J ends, which lost 3 bases and 4 bases, there was a span of 13 bases. The CDR3 runs to 14 residues. Per germline, CDR1 DFQATT and CDR2 SNEGSKA (reference sequence). CDR3 sequence: CSARGGSENQPQHF. The CDR3, as DNA: TGCAGTGCTAGGGGCGGCAGCGAAAATCAGCCCCAGCATTTT.

The rearrangement links TRBV20-1 to TRBJ1-1, with no clear D. The CDR3 extends over 14 amino acids. V lost 0 bases, J lost 2 bases, and 10 bases lay in between. From germline, CDR1 is DFQATT and CDR2 SNEGSKA (reference sequence). The CDR3 protein is CSAREQAANTEAFF. Written as DNA, the CDR3 is TGCAGTGCTAGAGAGCAGGCGGCCAACACTGAAGCTTTCTTT.